Each of the 2 T cell receptor beta chains below was sequenced from the same sample in a study of shared clonotypes between healthy human individuals. Measured with immunoSEQ multiplex PCR; TCRdb has only the in-frame clones, and not every one. The sample holds under 1,100,000 clones, more than 75% seen once. Sequenced: memory CD4+ T cells from PBMCs. Sample subset: CD45RA-negative fraction. The receptors come from a man aged 18 to 30 in good health. Some clones in this sample may be carry-over from other donors' samples.

This clone showed up just a few times. The chain combines TRBV21-1 with TRBJ2-3. TRBV21-1 is deemed a pseudogene. This CDR3 contains 14 residues. As DNA, the CDR3 is TGTGCCAGCAGCTCCAGAGGGGAGATAGATACGCAGTATTTT. It codes for CASSSRGEIDTQYF.

This chain links TRBV5-1 with TRBJ2-7; 9 bases are shared with TRBD1. J lost 4 bases, V lost 0 bases, and 8 bases had no gene match. Germline V gives CDR1 SGHRS, CDR2 YFSETQ. The CDR3 consists of 16 residues. For the CDR3, the DNA is TGCGCCAGCAGCTTGGTACAGGGGGCCTTTTTTTACGAGCAGTACTTC. This gives the protein CASSLVQGAFFYEQYF.